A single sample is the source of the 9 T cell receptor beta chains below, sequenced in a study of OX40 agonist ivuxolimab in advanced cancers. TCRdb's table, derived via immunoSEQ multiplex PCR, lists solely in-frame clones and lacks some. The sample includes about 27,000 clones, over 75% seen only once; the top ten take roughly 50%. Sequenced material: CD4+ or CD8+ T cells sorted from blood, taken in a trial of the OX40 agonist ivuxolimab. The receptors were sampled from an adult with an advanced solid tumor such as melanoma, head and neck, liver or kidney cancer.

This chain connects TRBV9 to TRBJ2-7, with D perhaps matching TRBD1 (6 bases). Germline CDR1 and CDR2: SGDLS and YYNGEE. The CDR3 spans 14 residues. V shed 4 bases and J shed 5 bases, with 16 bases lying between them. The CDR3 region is CASSPYQGSDEQYF. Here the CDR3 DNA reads TGTGCCAGCAGCCCATATCAGGGGAGCGACGAGCAGTACTTC.

DNA of the CDR3: TGTGCCAGCAGTCCGCCTGGGACTAGCGGGGGCTCGACCTACAATGAGCAGTTCTTC. Translated, it gives CASSPPGTSGGSTYNEQFF. V is TRBV27 and J is TRBJ2-1; 14 bases are shared with TRBD2. Germline loops: CDR1 MNHEY, CDR2 SMNVEV (reference sequence). V gave up 5 bases and J gave up 2 bases; unmatched junction bases: 11. The CDR3 consists of 19 residues.

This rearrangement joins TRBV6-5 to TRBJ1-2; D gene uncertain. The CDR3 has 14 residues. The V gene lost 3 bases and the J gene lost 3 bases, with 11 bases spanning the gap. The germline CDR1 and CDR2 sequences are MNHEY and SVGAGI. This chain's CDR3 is CASSYAGSDYGYTF. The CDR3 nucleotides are TGTGCCAGCAGTTATGCCGGGTCGGACTATGGCTACACCTTC.

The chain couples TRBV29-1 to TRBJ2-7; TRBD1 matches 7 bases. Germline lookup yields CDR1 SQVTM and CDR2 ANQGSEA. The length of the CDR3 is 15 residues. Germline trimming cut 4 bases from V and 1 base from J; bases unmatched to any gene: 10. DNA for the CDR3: TGCAGCGTTGGGGACAGTCCGGGCCTGTCCTACGAGCAGTACTTC. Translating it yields CSVGDSPGLSYEQYF.

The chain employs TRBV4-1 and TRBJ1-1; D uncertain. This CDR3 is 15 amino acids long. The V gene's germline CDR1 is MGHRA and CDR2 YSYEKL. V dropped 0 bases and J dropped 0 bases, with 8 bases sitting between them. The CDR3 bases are TGCGCCAGCAGCCAAGATCTTTCCTTGAACACTGAAGCTTTCTTT. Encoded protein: CASSQDLSLNTEAFF.

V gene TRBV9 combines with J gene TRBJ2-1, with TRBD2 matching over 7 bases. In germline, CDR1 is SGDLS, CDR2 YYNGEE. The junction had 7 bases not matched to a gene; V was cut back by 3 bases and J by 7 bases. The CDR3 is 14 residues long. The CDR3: CASSGRGGRNEQFF. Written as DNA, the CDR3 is TGTGCCAGCAGCGGGCGCGGGGGTAGAAATGAGCAGTTCTTC.

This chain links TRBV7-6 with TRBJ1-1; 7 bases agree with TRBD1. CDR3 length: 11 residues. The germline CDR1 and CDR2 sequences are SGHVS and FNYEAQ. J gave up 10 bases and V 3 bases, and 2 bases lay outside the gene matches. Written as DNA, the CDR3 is TGTGCCAGCAGCTTTTCAGGGGGAGCTTTCTTT. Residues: CASSFSGGAFF.

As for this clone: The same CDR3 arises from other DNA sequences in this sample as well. For the CDR3, the DNA is TGTGCCAGCAGCCCGGGACTAGCGGGTAGCGAGCAGTACTTC. Translated: CASSPGLAGSEQYF. The V and J genes are TRBV9 and TRBJ2-7; 12 nucleotides align to TRBD2. The junction had 5 bases not matched to a gene; V was cut back by 4 bases and J by 6 bases. CDR1 and CDR2 from the germline V gene are SGDLS and YYNGEE. The CDR3 sequence is 14 residues long.

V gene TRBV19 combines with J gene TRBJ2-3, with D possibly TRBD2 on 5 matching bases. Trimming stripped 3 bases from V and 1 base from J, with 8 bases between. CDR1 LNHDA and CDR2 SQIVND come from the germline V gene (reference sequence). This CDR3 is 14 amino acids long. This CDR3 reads CASSMMGGTDTQYF. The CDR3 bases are TGTGCCAGTAGTATGATGGGAGGCACAGATACGCAGTATTTT.